Shown below are 25 T cell receptor beta chains from a single sample sequenced in a study of CD8+CD57+ T cells in acquired aplastic anemia. Investigators profiled TCR beta VDJ and CDR3 from genomic DNA template. TCRdb redid the calling of the reads with MiXCR, one entry per CDR3 protein. Of 95,000 to 150,000 distinct CDR3 sequences listed, less than 50% are singletons. Patients sequenced had flow cytometry evidence of CD8+CD57+ cell expansion. Sequences were obtained from sorted CD4+, CD8+, or CD8+CD57+ T cells (not recorded which) from PBMCs. The origin of the receptors is a human donor with aplastic anemia.

In the case of this clonotype: A much larger clone is a single base away; this may be a read error. This CDR3 fails to terminate in the conserved phenylalanine or tryptophan, so it likely reflects a read error. The chain links TRBV12-3 or TRBV12-4 to TRBJ1-5, with TRBD1 matching over 8 bases. With 4 bases clipped from V and 0 bases from J, the junction kept 5 bases outside the gene matches. This CDR3 has 16 amino acids. CDR3 in DNA: TGTGCCAGCAGTTACGCGACAGGGGTTAGCAATCAGCCCCAGCATTAT. Amino acid sequence: CASSYATGVSNQPQHY.

Note on this clonotype: A much more abundant neighbour one base away suggests this may be a read error. The chain carries TRBV7-3 and TRBJ2-3; 8 nucleotides match TRBD2. Germline loops: CDR1 SGHTA, CDR2 FQGTGA. The V gene end was trimmed by 6 bases and the J gene end by 10 bases; junction bases not matched to a gene: 6. This CDR3 contains 12 residues. The CDR3 DNA reads TGTGCCAGCAGTTCCGGGGGGGCGGCGCAGTATTTT. This sequence encodes CASSSGGAAQYF.

This clonotype was seen ten or more times. This chain joins TRBV24-1 and TRBJ2-4; D remains ambiguous. This CDR3 spans 15 amino acids. Germline loops: CDR1 KGHDR, CDR2 SFDVKD. V gave up 0 bases and J gave up 3 bases, with 8 bases separating them. For the CDR3, the DNA is TGTGCCACCAGTGATTTGAGGGATGGCAAAAACATTCAGTACTTC. This gives the protein CATSDLRDGKNIQYF.

In its sample, this clonotype was seen once. The chain recombines TRBV19 with TRBJ1-2, with a tentative D call TRBD1 (6 bases). This CDR3 has 15 amino acids. V lost 6 bases to trimming and J lost 4 bases, with 18 bases between them. Germline CDR1 and CDR2: LNHDA and SQIVND (reference sequence). The CDR3 bases are TGTGCCAGTAGGAAGTCCGGGACAATAAGCTATGGCTACACCTTC. This translates into CASRKSGTISYGYTF.

This clonotype was detected many times. The chain combines TRBV5-4 with TRBJ1-2, with 8 bases that match TRBD1. J lost 7 bases, V lost 4 bases, and 9 bases had no gene match. CDR3 length: 14 residues. The germline V gene has CDR1 SGHNT and CDR2 YYREEE (reference sequence). Here the CDR3 DNA reads TGTGCCAGCAGCGGTGGACAGGGCACAGGTGGCTACACCTTC. Encoded protein: CASSGGQGTGGYTF.

This sequence joins TRBV15 and TRBJ1-2; D call uncertain. V gave up 0 bases and J gave up 4 bases, with 9 bases separating them. The CDR3 has 14 residues. CDR1 is LNHNV, CDR2 YYDKDF, per germline (reference sequence). CDR3 sequence reads: CATSRDSLAYGYTF. CDR3 nucleotide sequence: TGTGCCACCAGCAGAGATAGTCTGGCCTATGGCTACACCTTC.

The rearrangement uses TRBV25-1 and TRBJ2-3; TRBD1 matches at 8 bases. V trimming: 6 bases; J trimming: 0 bases; junction bases outside the gene matches: 8. Germline V gene lookup returns CDR1 MGHDK and CDR2 SYGVNS. CDR3 length: 16 amino acids. CDR3 loop: CASSHTRDRSTDTQYF. The CDR3 DNA sequence: TGTGCCAGCAGCCACACCCGGGACAGGAGCACAGATACGCAGTATTTT.

This clonotype was counted many times. V gene TRBV6-1 combines with J gene TRBJ2-7; D gene uncertain. The CDR3 extends over 15 amino acids. Trimming shortened V by 4 bases and J by 1 base, and 14 bases separated the two germline ends. Germline V gene data show CDR1 as MNHNS and CDR2 as SASEGT. In nucleotides, the CDR3 is TGTGCCAGCAGTGGAGACTCGGTCGGATCCTACGAGCAGTACTTC. Translated: CASSGDSVGSYEQYF.

The sample holds many counts of this clonotype. The chain has TRBV5-5 and TRBJ2-3; D uncertain. Germline V gives CDR1 SGHKS, CDR2 YYEKEE (reference sequence). Trimming removed 1 base at V and 6 bases at J, with 9 bases between. This CDR3 region has 13 residues. The CDR3 is CASSLSWMDTQYF. DNA of the CDR3: TGTGCCAGCAGCTTGTCATGGATGGATACGCAGTATTTT. Combining the CDR3 with reference TRBV5-5 and TRBJ2-3 gives the whole variable domain DAGVTQSPTHLIKTRGQQVTLRCSPISGHKSVSWYQQVLGQGPQFIFQYYEKEERGRGNFPDRFSARQFPNYSSELNVNALLLGDSALYLCASSLSWMDTQYFGPGTRLTVL.

V is TRBV7-3 and J is TRBJ2-3; no definite D call. Germline-derived CDR1 and CDR2 are SGHTA and FQGTGA. The CDR3 runs 10 residues. V was pared by 2 bases and J by 11 bases, with 5 bases between. The CDR3 reads CASSLGEQYF. CDR3 nucleotides: TGTGCCAGCAGCTTAGGAGAGCAGTATTTT.

This clonotype appeared many times. V usage is TRBV19 and J usage is TRBJ1-5; TRBD1 is a possible D gene (6 bases). In germline, CDR1 is LNHDA, CDR2 SQIVND (reference sequence). CDR3 size: 16 residues. V was pared by 4 bases and J by 4 bases, with 17 bases between. The CDR3 coding sequence is TGTGCCAGTAGTAGGAAGGGGGGCCTAGAGAATCAGCCCCAGCATTTT. Residues: CASSRKGGLENQPQHF.

This clonotype was found once. The V and J genes are TRBV25-1 and TRBJ2-3, with TRBD2 matching 9 bases. The germline CDR1 and CDR2 sequences are MGHDK and SYGVNS. This CDR3 spans 18 amino acids. Trimming cost V 5 bases and J 6 bases; bases outside gene matches: 18. CDR3 region: CASSPNPGRGGPTDTQYF. Written as DNA, the CDR3 is TGTGCCAGCAGTCCAAACCCGGGGCGGGGGGGCCCGACCGATACGCAGTATTTT.

In this sample, this clonotype turned up many times. The rearrangement uses TRBV2 and TRBJ2-1, with D perhaps TRBD2 (5 bases). Germline loops: CDR1 SNHLY, CDR2 FYNNEI. The CDR3 covers 13 residues. Deletions cut 4 bases from V and 4 bases from J, with 8 bases between. The CDR3 region has the DNA TGTGCCAGCAGTGGACGAGGGTACAATGAGCAGTTCTTC. Amino acids: CASSGRGYNEQFF.

This clonotype was seen repeatedly, ten times or more. The chain employs TRBV6-1 and TRBJ1-6; TRBD1 aligns across 7 bases. This CDR3 is 13 amino acids long. Per the germline V gene, CDR1 is MNHNS and CDR2 is SASEGT. Germline trimming cut 7 bases from V and 10 bases from J; bases unmatched to any gene: 7. CDR3 region: CASTQGQNSPLHF. For the CDR3, the DNA is TGTGCCAGCACCCAGGGACAGAACTCACCCCTCCACTTT.

The sample holds many counts of this clonotype. The rearrangement links TRBV6-2 or TRBV6-3 to TRBJ1-5; no firm D call. Germline-derived CDR1 and CDR2 are MNHEY and SVGEGT. The CDR3 totals 13 residues. V was cut by 1 base and J by 4 bases, with 5 bases left in between. CDR3 bases: TGTGCCAGCAGTTACTTGGGGAATCAGCCCCAGCATTTT. The encoded protein is CASSYLGNQPQHF.

Only a few counts were recorded for this clonotype. This chain links TRBV3-1 with TRBJ1-1; D is uncertain. The V end was cut by 5 bases, the J end by 11 bases, with 15 bases between. Germline CDR1 and CDR2: LGHDT and YNNKEL (reference sequence). The CDR3 consists of 12 residues. In DNA form, the CDR3 reads TGTGCCAGCAGCTTCCTCCGGGGAGAGGCTTTCTTT. Protein product: CASSFLRGEAFF.

This chain links TRBV19 with TRBJ1-6; D call uncertain. In germline, CDR1 is LNHDA, CDR2 SQIVND (reference sequence). V lost 3 bases to trimming and J lost 7 bases, with 10 bases between them. The CDR3 loop spans 14 amino acids. CDR3 nucleotides: TGTGCCAGTAGTATTGGCACAGTGAATTCACCCCTCCACTTT. Protein: CASSIGTVNSPLHF.

This clonotype was observed at least ten times. The chain recombines TRBV6-5 with TRBJ1-5, with D unclear. With 1 base removed from V and 5 bases from J, the gap between germline ends came to 9 bases. Germline values: CDR1 MNHEY, CDR2 SVGAGI. The CDR3 runs 14 residues. The CDR3 reads CASSYLVSYQPQHF. CDR3 DNA sequence: TGTGCCAGCAGTTACTTGGTCAGCTATCAGCCCCAGCATTTT.

This sequence joins TRBV20-1 and TRBJ1-6; D gene unclear. Trimming removed 1 base from V and 12 bases from J, with 13 bases in between. This CDR3 contains 13 residues. Germline CDR1 and CDR2: DFQATT and SNEGSKA (reference sequence). In DNA, the CDR3 is TGCAGTGCTAGAGTGGACGGGAACGTACCCCTCCACTTT. This codes for CSARVDGNVPLHF.

This clonotype was found many times. This rearrangement joins TRBV12-3 or TRBV12-4 to TRBJ1-3; D remains unclear. The CDR3 extends over 15 amino acids. Trimming removed 3 bases at V and 4 bases at J, with 13 bases between. The CDR3: CASSFDGARGNTIYF. Here the CDR3 DNA reads TGTGCCAGCAGTTTCGATGGCGCGAGGGGAAACACCATATATTTT.

The chain couples TRBV9 to TRBJ1-2; 9 positions match TRBD1. J lost 2 bases, V lost 6 bases, and 8 bases had no gene match. The germline CDR1 and CDR2 sequences are SGDLS and YYNGEE. The CDR3 runs 15 residues. The chain's CDR3 is CASITRDRENYGYTF. CDR3 in DNA: TGTGCCAGCATTACCCGGGACAGGGAGAACTATGGCTACACCTTC. Supplemented by reference TRBV9 and TRBJ1-2, the full variable domain reads DSGVTQTPKHLITATGQRVTLRCSPRSGDLSVYWYQQSLDQGLQFLIQYYNGEERAKGNILERFSAQQFPDLHSELNLSSLELGDSALYFCASITRDRENYGYTFGSGTRLTVV.

This clonotype was found once. This chain connects TRBV7-8 to TRBJ2-7; D is undetermined. The V gene's germline CDR1 is SGHVS and CDR2 FQNEAQ. This CDR3 region has 12 residues. V was pared by 0 bases and J by 8 bases, with 8 bases between. CDR3 amino acids: CASSLAPDQQYF. The DNA for the CDR3 is TGTGCCAGCAGCTTAGCCCCCGACCAGCAGTACTTC.

With regard to this clonotype: An end of the junction does not agree with germline; a read error may underlie this. The chain joins TRBV11-2 to TRBJ2-1, with TRBD2 matching over 8 bases. The CDR3 has 17 residues. CDR1 SGHAT and CDR2 FQNNGV come from the germline V gene. Here the CDR3 reads CASSLVRGGGSYNGQFF. DNA for the CDR3: TGTGCCAGCAGCTTAGTTCGGGGGGGTGGCTCCTACAATGGGCAGTTCTTC.

The rearrangement joins TRBV19 to TRBJ1-1; a weak D match, TRBD1 (5 bases). Germline lookup yields CDR1 LNHDA and CDR2 SQIVND (reference sequence). This CDR3 contains 16 residues. V was trimmed by 5 bases and J by 0 bases, leaving 16 bases between them. CDR3 sequence: CASSALPWGMNTEAFF. In nucleotides, the CDR3 is TGTGCCAGTAGTGCCCTCCCTTGGGGGATGAACACTGAAGCTTTCTTT.

The rearrangement joins TRBV15 to TRBJ2-2; the D call may be TRBD1 or TRBD2 (7 bases each). Deletions cut 3 bases from V and 6 bases from J, with 17 bases between. Germline V lookup: CDR1 LNHNV, CDR2 YYDKDF (reference sequence). The CDR3 has 16 amino acids. CDR3 DNA sequence: TGTGCCACCAGCAGTACATTCCAGGGGGGGCCCGGGGAGCTGTTTTTT. The encoded protein is CATSSTFQGGPGELFF. The whole variable domain, remainder taken from reference TRBV15 and TRBJ2-2, is DAMVIQNPRYQVTQFGKPVTLSCSQTLNHNVMYWYQQKSSQAPKLLFHYYDKDFNNEADTPDNFQSRRPNTSFCFLDIRSPGLGDTAMYLCATSSTFQGGPGELFFGEGSRLTVL.